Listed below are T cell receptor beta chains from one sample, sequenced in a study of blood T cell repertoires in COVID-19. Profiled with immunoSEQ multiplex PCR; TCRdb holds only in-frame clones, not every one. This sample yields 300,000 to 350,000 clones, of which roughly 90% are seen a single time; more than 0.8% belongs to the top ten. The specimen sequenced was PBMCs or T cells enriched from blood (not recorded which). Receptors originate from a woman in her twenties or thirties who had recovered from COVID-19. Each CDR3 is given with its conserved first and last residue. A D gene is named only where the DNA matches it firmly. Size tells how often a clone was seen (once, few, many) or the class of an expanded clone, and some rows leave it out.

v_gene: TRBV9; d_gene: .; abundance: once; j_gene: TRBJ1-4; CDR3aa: CASSVGGGAGEKLFF; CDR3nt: TGTGCCAGCAGCGTAGGAGGCGGGGCTGGGGAAAAACTGTTTTTT
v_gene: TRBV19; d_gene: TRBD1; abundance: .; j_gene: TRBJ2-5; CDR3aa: CASSAGDRVYQETQYF; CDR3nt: TGTGCCAGTAGCGCCGGGGACAGGGTTTACCAAGAGACCCAGTACTTC
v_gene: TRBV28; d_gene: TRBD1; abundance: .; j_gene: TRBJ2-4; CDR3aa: CASSPPNWDRAKNIQYF; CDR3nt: TGTGCCAGCAGCCCTCCTAACTGGGACAGGGCAAAAAACATTCAGTACTTC
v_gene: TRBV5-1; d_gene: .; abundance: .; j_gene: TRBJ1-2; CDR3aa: CASSLGPFEGYTF; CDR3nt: TGCGCCAGCAGCTTGGGTCCGTTTGAGGGCTACACCTTC
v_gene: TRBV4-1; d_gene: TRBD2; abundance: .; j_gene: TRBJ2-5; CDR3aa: CASSYTSGQPQETQYF; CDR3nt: TGCGCCAGCAGCTACACTAGCGGGCAACCCCAAGAGACCCAGTACTTC
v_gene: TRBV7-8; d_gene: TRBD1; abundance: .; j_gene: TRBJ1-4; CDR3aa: CASSFARPLGQKNEKLFF; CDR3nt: TGTGCCAGCAGCTTCGCGAGACCGCTGGGACAGAAGAATGAAAAACTGTTTTTT
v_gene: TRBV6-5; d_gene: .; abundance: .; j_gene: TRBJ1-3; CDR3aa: CASSPAGNTIYF; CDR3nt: TGTGCCAGCAGTCCCGCTGGAAACACCATATATTTT
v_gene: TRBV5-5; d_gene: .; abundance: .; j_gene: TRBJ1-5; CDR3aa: CASSLQVAVGQPQHF; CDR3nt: TGTGCCAGCAGCTTACAGGTGGCGGTAGGTCAGCCCCAGCATTTT
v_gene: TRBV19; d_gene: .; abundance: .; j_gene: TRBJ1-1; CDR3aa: CASSIRGGMNTEAFF; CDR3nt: TGTGCCAGTAGTATAAGGGGGGGAATGAACACTGAAGCTTTCTTT
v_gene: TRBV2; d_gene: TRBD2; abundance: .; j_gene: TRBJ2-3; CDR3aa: CASSDMASGGTDTQYF; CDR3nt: TGTGCCAGCAGTGACATGGCTAGCGGGGGCACAGATACGCAGTATTTT
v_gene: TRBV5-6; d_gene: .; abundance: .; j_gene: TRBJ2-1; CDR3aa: CASSDTGTPYNEQFF; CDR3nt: TGTGCCAGCAGCGACACCGGGACACCCTACAATGAGCAGTTCTTC
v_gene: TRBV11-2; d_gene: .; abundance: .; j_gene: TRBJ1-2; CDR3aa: CASSLGRGRPPYGYTF; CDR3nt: TGTGCCAGCAGCTTAGGAAGGGGCCGCCCTCCCTATGGCTACACCTTC
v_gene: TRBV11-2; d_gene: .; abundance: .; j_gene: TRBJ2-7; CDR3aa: CASSLDSPYEQYF; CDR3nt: TGTGCCAGCAGCCTTGACAGCCCCTACGAGCAGTACTTC
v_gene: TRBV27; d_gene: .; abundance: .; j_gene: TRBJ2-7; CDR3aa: CASSSGARRSLYEQYF; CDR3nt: TGTGCCAGCAGTTCTGGGGCCCGGAGAAGTCTCTACGAGCAGTACTTC
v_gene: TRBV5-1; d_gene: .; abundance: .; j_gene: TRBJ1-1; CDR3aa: CASSPGIPNTEAFF; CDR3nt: TGCGCCAGCAGCCCGGGGATCCCGAACACTGAAGCTTTCTTT
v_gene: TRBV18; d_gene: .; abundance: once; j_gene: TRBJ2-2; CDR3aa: CASSPPPTGNTGELFF; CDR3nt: TGTGCCAGCTCACCACCGCCGACAGGAAACACCGGGGAGCTGTTTTTT
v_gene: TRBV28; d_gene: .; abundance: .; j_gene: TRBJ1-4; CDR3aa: CASRLGGSSRSEKLFF; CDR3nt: TGTGCCAGCAGACTTGGCGGGTCGTCGCGGAGTGAAAAACTGTTTTTT
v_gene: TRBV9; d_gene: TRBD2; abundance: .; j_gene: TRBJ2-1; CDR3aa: CASSAGLAGVNEQFF; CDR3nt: TGTGCCAGCAGCGCGGGACTAGCGGGGGTCAATGAGCAGTTCTTC
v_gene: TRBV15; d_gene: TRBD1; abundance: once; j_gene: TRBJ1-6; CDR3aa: CATSRDSKGAGSPLHF; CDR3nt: TGTGCCACCAGCAGAGATAGCAAGGGGGCAGGTTCACCCCTCCACTTT
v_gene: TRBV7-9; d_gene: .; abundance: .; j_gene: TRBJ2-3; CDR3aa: CASSGREYDRSDTQYF; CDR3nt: TGTGCCAGCAGCGGGCGGGAATACGACCGGTCGGATACGCAGTATTTT
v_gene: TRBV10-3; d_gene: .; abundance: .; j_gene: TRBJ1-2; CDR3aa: CAISEPQGGDYGYTF; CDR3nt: TGTGCCATCAGTGAACCGCAGGGAGGGGACTATGGCTACACCTTC
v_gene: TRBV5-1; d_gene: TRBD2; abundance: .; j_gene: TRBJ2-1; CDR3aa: CASSLVAGTYNEQFF; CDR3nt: TGCGCCAGCAGCTTGGTAGCGGGAACCTACAATGAGCAGTTCTTC
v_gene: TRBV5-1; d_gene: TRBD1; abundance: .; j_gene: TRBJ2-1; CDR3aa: CASSLGGTGDLNEQFF; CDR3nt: TGCGCCAGCAGCTTGGGAGGGACAGGGGACCTCAATGAGCAGTTCTTC
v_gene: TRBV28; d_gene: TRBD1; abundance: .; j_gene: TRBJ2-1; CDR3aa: CASSRQGGYNEQFF; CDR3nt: TGTGCCAGCAGTCGACAGGGGGGATACAATGAGCAGTTCTTC
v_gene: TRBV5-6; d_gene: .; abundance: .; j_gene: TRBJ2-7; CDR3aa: CASSPRKYSYEQYF; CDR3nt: TGTGCCAGCAGCCCCCGAAAGTACAGCTACGAGCAGTACTTC
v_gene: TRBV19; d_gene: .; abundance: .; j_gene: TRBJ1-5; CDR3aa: CGGEGGNQPQHF; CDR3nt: TGTGGAGGGGAGGGCGGCAATCAGCCCCAGCATTTT
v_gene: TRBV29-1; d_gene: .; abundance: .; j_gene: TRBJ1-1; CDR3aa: CSASQQNTEAFF; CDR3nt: TGCAGCGCATCTCAACAGAACACTGAAGCTTTCTTT
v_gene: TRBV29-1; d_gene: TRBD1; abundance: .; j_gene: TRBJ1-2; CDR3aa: CSGQGQGYGYTF; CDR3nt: TGCAGCGGACAGGGTCAGGGCTATGGCTACACCTTC
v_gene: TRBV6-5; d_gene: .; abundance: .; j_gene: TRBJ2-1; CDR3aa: CASSSAIGEQFF; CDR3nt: TGTGCCAGCAGTTCAGCGATTGGTGAGCAGTTCTTC
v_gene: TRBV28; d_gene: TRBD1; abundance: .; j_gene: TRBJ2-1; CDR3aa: CASSPDRSYNEQFF; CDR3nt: TGTGCCAGCAGTCCGGACAGGTCCTACAATGAGCAGTTCTTC
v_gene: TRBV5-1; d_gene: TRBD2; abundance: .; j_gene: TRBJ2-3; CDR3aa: CASSWTSEPSTDTQYF; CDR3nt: TGCGCCAGCAGCTGGACTAGCGAACCTAGCACAGATACGCAGTATTTT
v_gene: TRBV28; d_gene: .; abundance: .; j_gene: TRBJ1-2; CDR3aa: CASSLRQGSHGYTF; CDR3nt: TGTGCCAGCAGTTTACGGCAGGGGAGCCATGGCTACACCTTC
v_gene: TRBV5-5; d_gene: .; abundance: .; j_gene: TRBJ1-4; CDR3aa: CASSLEQGWRTNEKLFF; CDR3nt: TGTGCCAGCAGCTTGGAACAGGGTTGGCGGACTAATGAAAAACTGTTTTTT